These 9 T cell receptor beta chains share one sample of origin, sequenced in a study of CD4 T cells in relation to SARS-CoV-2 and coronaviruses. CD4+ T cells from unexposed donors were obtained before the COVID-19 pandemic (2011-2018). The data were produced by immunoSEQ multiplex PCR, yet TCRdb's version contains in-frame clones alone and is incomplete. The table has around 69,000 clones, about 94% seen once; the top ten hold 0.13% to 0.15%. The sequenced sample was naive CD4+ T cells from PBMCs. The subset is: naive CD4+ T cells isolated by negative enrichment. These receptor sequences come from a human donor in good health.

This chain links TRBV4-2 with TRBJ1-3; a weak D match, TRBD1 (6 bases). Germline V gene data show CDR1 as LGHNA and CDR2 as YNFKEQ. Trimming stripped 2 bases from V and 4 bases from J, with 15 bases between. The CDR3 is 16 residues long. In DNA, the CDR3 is TGTGCCAGCAGCCAACTTTCAGGGGTTCCCGGAAACACCATATATTTT. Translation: CASSQLSGVPGNTIYF.

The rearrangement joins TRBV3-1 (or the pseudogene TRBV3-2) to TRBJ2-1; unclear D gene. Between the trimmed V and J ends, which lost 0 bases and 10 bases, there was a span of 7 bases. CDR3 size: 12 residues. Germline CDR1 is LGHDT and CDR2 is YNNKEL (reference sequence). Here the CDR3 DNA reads TGTGCCAGCAGCCAAGATCTGAGGGAGCAGTTCTTC. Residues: CASSQDLREQFF.

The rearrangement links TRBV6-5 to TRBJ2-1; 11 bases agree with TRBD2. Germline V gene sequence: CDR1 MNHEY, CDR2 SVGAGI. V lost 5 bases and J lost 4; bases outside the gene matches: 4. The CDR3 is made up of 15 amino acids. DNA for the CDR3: TGTGCCAGCAGTCGGACTAGCGGGCGGTACAATGAGCAGTTCTTC. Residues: CASSRTSGRYNEQFF.

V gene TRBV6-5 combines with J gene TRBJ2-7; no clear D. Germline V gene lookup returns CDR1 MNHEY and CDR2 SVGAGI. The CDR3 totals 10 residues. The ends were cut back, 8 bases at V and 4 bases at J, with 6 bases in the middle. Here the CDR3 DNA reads TGTGCCAGCGGCCGTTACGAGCAGTACTTC. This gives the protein CASGRYEQYF.

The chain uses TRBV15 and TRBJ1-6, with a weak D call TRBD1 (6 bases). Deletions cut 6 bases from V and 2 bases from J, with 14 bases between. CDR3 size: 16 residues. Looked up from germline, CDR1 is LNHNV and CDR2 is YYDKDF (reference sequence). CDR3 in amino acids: CATRGGQGTYNSPLHF. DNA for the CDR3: TGTGCCACCAGAGGAGGGCAGGGGACCTATAATTCACCCCTCCACTTT.

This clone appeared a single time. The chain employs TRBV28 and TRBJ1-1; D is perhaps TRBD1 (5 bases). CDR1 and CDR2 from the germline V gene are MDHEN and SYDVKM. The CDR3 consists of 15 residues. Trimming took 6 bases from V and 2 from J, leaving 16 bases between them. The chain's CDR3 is CASRSSWGGNTEAFF. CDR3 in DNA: TGTGCCAGCAGAAGTAGTTGGGGGGGTAACACTGAAGCTTTCTTT.

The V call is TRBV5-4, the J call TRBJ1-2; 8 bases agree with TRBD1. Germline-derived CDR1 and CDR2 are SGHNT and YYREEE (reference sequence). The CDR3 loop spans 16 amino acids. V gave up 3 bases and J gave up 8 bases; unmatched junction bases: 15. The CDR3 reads CASSSKLNDRGSGYTF. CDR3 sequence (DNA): TGTGCCAGCAGCTCCAAGCTCAACGACAGGGGTTCCGGCTACACCTTC.

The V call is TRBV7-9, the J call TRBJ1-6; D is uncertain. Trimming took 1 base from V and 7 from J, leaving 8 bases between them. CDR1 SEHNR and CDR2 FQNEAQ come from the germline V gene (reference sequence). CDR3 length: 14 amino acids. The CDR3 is CASSLDSTNSPLHF. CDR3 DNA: TGTGCCAGCAGCTTAGACAGTACGAATTCACCCCTCCACTTT.

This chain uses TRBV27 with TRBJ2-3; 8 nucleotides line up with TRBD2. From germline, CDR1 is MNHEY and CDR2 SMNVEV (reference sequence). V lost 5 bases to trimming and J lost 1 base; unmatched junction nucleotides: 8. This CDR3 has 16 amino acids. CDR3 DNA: TGTGCCAGCAGTCCTGGACTAGCTCTCGGCACAGATACGCAGTATTTT. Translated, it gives CASSPGLALGTDTQYF.